The TCR beta chain under discussion was sequenced for a study of cytomegalovirus exposure and HLA in healthy donors. The study ran its PCR with 60 Vbeta and 13 Jbeta primers. Assay: immunoSEQ multiplex PCR; the TCRdb copy retains only in-frame clones and omits some. The table includes fewer than 250,000 clones, about 75% detected once. To note about this clone: Its specificity is not known.

The study's findings and limits: According to a later analysis, most TCR beta chains associated with CMV appeared HLA-restricted.

The J segment lost 12 bases and the V segment lost 0 bases, leaving 15 bases of the junction unmatched. The CDR3 loop spans 16 amino acids. Germline V gives CDR1 SGHRS, CDR2 YFSETQ. The source material was PBMCs. The TCR was taken from a young man in good health and CMV-seronegative. The chain is built from TRBV5-1 and TRBJ2-1, with 7 bases matching TRBD1. CDR3 bases: TGCGCCAGCAGCTTGGCAGGGAGCAGGGGGATTGGGGGGCAGTTCTTC. Protein product: CASSLAGSRGIGGQFF.